The 9 T cell receptor beta chains below all came from one sample that was sequenced in a study of graft-versus-host responses after intestinal transplantation. Their antigens remain unidentified. Assay used: immunoSEQ multiplex PCR; TCRdb lists only in-frame clones, some missing. The table includes fewer than 120,000 clones, approximately 92% detected once. The sequencing used unstimulated CD8+ T cells sorted from spleen or lymph node cells, collected before intestinal transplant. All receptors derive from a human donor who received an intestinal transplant.

The chain is built from TRBV29-1 and TRBJ2-1; TRBD2 matches at 8 bases. The CDR3 has 16 residues. CDR1 and CDR2 (germline): SQVTM, ANQGSEA. The J segment lost 0 bases and the V segment lost 6 bases, leaving 10 bases of the junction unmatched. For the CDR3, the DNA is TGCAGCGTCTTCCCCAGCGGGAGAGGCTCCTACAATGAGCAGTTCTTC. Its protein is CSVFPSGRGSYNEQFF.

This rearrangement joins TRBV9 to TRBJ2-1, with 8 positions matching TRBD1. This CDR3 has 16 residues. Germline CDR1 and CDR2: SGDLS and YYNGEE. J gave up 4 bases and V 5 bases, and 11 bases lay outside the gene matches. CDR3 protein: CASRPYPGQAYNEQFF. As DNA, the CDR3 is TGTGCCAGCAGGCCCTATCCGGGACAGGCTTACAATGAGCAGTTCTTC.

The genes are TRBV5-6 and TRBJ1-4; D is perhaps TRBD1 (5 bases). V lost 2 bases and J lost 8, with 13 bases in between. The CDR3 covers 14 residues. CDR1 is SGHDT, CDR2 YYEEEE, per germline. CDR3 region: CASSFWVGHEKLFF. CDR3 DNA sequence: TGTGCCAGCAGCTTTTGGGTGGGGCACGAAAAACTGTTTTTT.

This chain joins TRBV10-3 and TRBJ2-7; 8 bases align to TRBD2. Germline V gene data show CDR1 as ENHRY and CDR2 as SYGVKD. This CDR3 region has 16 residues. J lost 3 bases, V lost 3 bases, and 10 bases had no gene match. The CDR3 protein is CAISDGIETSVYEQYF. Here the CDR3 DNA reads TGTGCCATCAGTGATGGAATCGAGACTAGCGTCTACGAGCAGTACTTC.

The genes are TRBV7-6 and TRBJ1-5; 8 positions agree with TRBD1. Germline CDR1 reads SGHVS; CDR2 reads FNYEAQ. V dropped 2 bases and J dropped 4; count of bases not matched to a gene: 7. This CDR3 spans 16 amino acids. The CDR3 region has the DNA TGTGCCAGCAGCTTATACCCCGACAGGGGTAATCAGCCCCAGCATTTT. Protein sequence: CASSLYPDRGNQPQHF.

The rearrangement joins TRBV9 to TRBJ2-7; tentatively, D is TRBD1 or TRBD2 (5 bases each). Germline-derived CDR1 and CDR2 are SGDLS and YYNGEE. This CDR3 region has 14 residues. Trimming removed 2 bases at V and 2 bases at J, with 11 bases between. In DNA, the CDR3 is TGTGCCAGCAGCGTCCAGGGAGACCCCTACGAGCAGTACTTC. It encodes CASSVQGDPYEQYF.

The J gene is TRBJ1-5, the V gene TRBV19; weak D call: TRBD1 (5 bases). Germline CDR1 is LNHDA and CDR2 is SQIVND (reference sequence). CDR3 size: 16 residues. V lost 3 bases to trimming and J lost 6 bases, with 18 bases between them. CDR3 residues: CASSMETENFGQPQHF. CDR3 in DNA: TGTGCCAGTAGTATGGAGACAGAAAACTTCGGTCAGCCCCAGCATTTT.

As for this clone: Germline and junction disagree at one end, which may indicate a read error. The chain joins TRBV5-1 to TRBJ1-1; D not certain. CDR3 length: 11 residues. Germline values: CDR1 SGHRS, CDR2 YFSETQ. The CDR3 DNA reads TGCGCCAGCAGCGAGGCAGATGAAAGGAGATTT. This gives the protein CASSEADERRF.

The chain combines TRBV30 with TRBJ1-2; D not resolved. Germline V gives CDR1 GTSNPN, CDR2 SVGIG (reference sequence). The germline V and J ends were trimmed by 2 bases and 1 base, with 14 bases remaining between them. The CDR3 length is 15 residues. The CDR3: CAWSNPPHNNYGYTF. The DNA of the CDR3 is TGTGCCTGGAGTAACCCCCCCCACAATAACTATGGCTACACCTTC. The full variable domain, its missing parts supplied by reference TRBV30 and TRBJ1-2, is SQTIHQWPATLVQPVGSPLSLECTVEGTSNPNLYWYRQAAGRGLQLLFYSVGIGQISSEVPQNLSASRPQDRQFILSSKKLLLSDSGFYLCAWSNPPHNNYGYTFGSGTRLTVV.